This T cell receptor beta chain was sequenced for a study of blood T cell repertoires in COVID-19. Study summary: Sites in the United States, Italy and Spain provided acute and convalescent COVID-19 samples. T cells, B-cell-depleted T cells, or PBMCs provided the cDNA or gDNA that served as material.

Germline trimming cut 2 bases from V and 2 bases from J; bases unmatched to any gene: 7. Germline loops: CDR1 SQVTM, CDR2 ANQGSEA. The CDR3 length is 16 residues. Under the authors' procedure: Amplified reference gene primers provided the basis for estimating nucleated cell counts. The protocol was immunoSEQ multiplex PCR, while the TCRdb copy is restricted to in-frame clones and leaves out a portion. Clonal size and the V and J genes are those of that table, whereas D and trimming came from the DNA. Of over 150,000 clones in the sample, 89% were seen once. Sequencing was done on a sample of peripheral blood. This sequence originates from a man between 18 and 35 years old who had recovered from COVID-19. V and J are TRBV29-1 and TRBJ2-5; TRBD2 matches 11 bases. The CDR3 is CSVERASGRPQETQYF. The CDR3, as DNA: TGCAGCGTTGAAAGGGCTAGCGGGAGGCCTCAAGAGACCCAGTACTTC.